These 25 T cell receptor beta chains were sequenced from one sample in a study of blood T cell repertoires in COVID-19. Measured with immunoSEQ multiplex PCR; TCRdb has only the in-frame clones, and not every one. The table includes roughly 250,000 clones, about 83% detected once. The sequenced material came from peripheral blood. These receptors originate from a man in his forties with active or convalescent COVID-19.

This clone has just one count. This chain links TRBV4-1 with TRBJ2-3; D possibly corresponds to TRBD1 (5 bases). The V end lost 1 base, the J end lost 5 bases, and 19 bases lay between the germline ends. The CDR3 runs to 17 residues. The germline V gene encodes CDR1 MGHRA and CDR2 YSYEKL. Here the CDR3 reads CASSQGYRAEQGDTQYF. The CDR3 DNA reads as TGCGCCAGCAGCCAAGGTTATAGGGCAGAGCAGGGAGATACGCAGTATTTT.

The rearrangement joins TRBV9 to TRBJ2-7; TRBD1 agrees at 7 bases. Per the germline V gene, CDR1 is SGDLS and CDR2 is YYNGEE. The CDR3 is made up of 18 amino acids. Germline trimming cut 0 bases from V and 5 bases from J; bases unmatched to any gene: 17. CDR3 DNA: TGTGCCAGCAGCGTAGGAGAGGGGGCCGGGATTAGGGTTGACGAGCAGTACTTC. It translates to CASSVGEGAGIRVDEQYF. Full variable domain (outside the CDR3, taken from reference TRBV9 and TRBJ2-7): DSGVTQTPKHLITATGQRVTLRCSPRSGDLSVYWYQQSLDQGLQFLIQYYNGEERAKGNILERFSAQQFPDLHSELNLSSLELGDSALYFCASSVGEGAGIRVDEQYFGPGTRLTVT.

CDR3 residues: CASSKQGNSNQPQHF. Here the CDR3 DNA reads TGTGCCAGTAGTAAGCAGGGAAATAGCAATCAGCCCCAGCATTTT. The chain combines TRBV19 with TRBJ1-5; possibly TRBD1 for D (5 bases). The V end was cut by 4 bases, the J end by 0 bases, with 10 bases between. This CDR3 has 15 amino acids. Germline V gene data show CDR1 as LNHDA and CDR2 as SQIVND (reference sequence).

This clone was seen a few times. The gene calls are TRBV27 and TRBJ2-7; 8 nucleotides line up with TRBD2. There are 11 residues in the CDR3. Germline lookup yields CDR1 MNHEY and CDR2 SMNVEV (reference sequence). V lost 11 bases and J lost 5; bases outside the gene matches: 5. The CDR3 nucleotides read TGTGCCTCCGGGGGGGGAAACGAGCAGTACTTC. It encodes CASGGGNEQYF.

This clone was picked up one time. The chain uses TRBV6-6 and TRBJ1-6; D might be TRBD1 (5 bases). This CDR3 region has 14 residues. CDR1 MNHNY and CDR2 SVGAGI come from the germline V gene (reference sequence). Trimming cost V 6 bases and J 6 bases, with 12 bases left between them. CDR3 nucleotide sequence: TGTGCCAGCAGATCGGCAGGGATTAATTCACCCCTCCACTTT. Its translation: CASRSAGINSPLHF.

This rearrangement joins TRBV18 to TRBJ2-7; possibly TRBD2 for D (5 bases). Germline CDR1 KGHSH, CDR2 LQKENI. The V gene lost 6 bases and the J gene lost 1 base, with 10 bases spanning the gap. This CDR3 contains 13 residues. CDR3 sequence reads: CASSLGISYEQYF. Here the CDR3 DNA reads TGTGCCAGCTCTCTCGGGATTTCCTACGAGCAGTACTTC.

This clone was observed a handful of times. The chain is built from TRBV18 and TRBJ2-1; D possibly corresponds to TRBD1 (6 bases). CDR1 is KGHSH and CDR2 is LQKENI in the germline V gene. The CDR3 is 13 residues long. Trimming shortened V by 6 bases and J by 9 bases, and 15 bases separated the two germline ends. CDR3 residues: CASSPGHTSEQFF. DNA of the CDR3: TGTGCCAGCTCGCCGGGACACACCAGTGAGCAGTTCTTC.

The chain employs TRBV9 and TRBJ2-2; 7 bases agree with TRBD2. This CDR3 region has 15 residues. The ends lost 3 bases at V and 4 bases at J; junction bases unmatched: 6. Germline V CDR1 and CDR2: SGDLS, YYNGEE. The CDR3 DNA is TGTGCCAGCAGCGAAGACGGGGGGTCCACCGGGGAGCTGTTTTTT. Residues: CASSEDGGSTGELFF.

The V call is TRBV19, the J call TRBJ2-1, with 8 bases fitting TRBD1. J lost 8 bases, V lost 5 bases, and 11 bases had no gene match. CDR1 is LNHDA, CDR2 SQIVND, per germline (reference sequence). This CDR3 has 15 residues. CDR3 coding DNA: TGTGCCAGTAGTGTGGACAGGGTAAGGTTTTATGAGCAGTTCTTC. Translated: CASSVDRVRFYEQFF.

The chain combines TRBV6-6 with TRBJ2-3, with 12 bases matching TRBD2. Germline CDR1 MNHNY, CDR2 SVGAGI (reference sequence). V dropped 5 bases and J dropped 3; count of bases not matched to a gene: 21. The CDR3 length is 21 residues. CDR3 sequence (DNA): TGTGCCAGCAGTCCGGGACAGGGTGGGGGACTAGCGGGCAAGGGGACAGATACGCAGTATTTT. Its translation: CASSPGQGGGLAGKGTDTQYF.

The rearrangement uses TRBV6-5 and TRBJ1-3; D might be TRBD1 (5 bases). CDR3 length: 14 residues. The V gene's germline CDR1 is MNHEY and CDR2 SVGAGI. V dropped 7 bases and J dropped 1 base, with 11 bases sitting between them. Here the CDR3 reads CASKDQGSGNTIYF. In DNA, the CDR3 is TGTGCCAGCAAAGATCAGGGTTCTGGAAACACCATATATTTT.

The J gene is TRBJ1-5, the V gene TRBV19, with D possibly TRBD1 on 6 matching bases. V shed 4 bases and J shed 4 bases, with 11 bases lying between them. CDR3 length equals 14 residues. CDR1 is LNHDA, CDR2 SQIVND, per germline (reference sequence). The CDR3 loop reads CASSSGGGNQPQHF. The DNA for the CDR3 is TGTGCCAGTAGTAGCGGGGGCGGAAATCAGCCCCAGCATTTT. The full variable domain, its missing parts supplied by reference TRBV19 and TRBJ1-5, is DGGITQSPKYLFRKEGQNVTLSCEQNLNHDAMYWYRQDPGQGLRLIYYSQIVNDFQKGDIAEGYSVSREKKESFPLTVTSAQKNPTAFYLCASSSGGGNQPQHFGDGTRLSIL.

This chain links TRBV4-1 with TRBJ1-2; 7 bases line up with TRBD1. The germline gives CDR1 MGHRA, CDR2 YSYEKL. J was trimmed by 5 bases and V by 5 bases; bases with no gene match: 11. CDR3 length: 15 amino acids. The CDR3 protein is CASSSERGLGYGYTF. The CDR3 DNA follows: TGCGCCAGCAGCAGTGAGAGGGGGCTGGGATATGGCTACACCTTC.

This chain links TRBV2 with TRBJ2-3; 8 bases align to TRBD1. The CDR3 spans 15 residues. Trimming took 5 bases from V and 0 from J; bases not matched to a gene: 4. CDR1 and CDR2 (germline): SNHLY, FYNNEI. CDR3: CASSLTGASTDTQYF. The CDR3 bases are TGTGCCAGCAGTCTGACAGGGGCTAGCACAGATACGCAGTATTTT.

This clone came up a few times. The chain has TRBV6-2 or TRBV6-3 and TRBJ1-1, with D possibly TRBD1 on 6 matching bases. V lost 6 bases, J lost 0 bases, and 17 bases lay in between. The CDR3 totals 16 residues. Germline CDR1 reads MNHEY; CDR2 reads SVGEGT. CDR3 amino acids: CASSPPRGGMNTEAFF. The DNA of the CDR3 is TGTGCCAGCAGCCCTCCCAGGGGTGGAATGAACACTGAAGCTTTCTTT.

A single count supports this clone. CDR3 nucleotide sequence: TGTGCCAGTAGTACCCTGACAGGGGGAAGCTCTGGAAACACCATATATTTT. It encodes CASSTLTGGSSGNTIYF. The rearrangement joins TRBV19 to TRBJ1-3, with TRBD1 matching over 9 bases. The germline V gene has CDR1 LNHDA and CDR2 SQIVND (reference sequence). This CDR3 spans 17 amino acids. With 4 bases clipped from V and 0 bases from J, the junction kept 7 bases outside the gene matches.

The CDR3 DNA reads TGTGCCAGCTCGGGACTAGCGGGGGGTTACCAAGAGACCCAGTACTTC. Its translation: CASSGLAGGYQETQYF. The chain joins TRBV2 to TRBJ2-5; 15 bases are shared with TRBD2. Germline CDR1 reads SNHLY; CDR2 reads FYNNEI. The ends lost 8 bases at V and 0 bases at J; junction bases unmatched: 4. This CDR3 comprises 16 residues. Full variable domain (rest looked up from reference TRBV2 and TRBJ2-5): EPEVTQTPSHQVTQMGQEVILRCVPISNHLYFYWYRQILGQKVEFLVSFYNNEISEKSEIFDDQFSVERPDGSNFTLKIRSTKLEDSAMYFCASSGLAGGYQETQYFGPGTRLLVL.

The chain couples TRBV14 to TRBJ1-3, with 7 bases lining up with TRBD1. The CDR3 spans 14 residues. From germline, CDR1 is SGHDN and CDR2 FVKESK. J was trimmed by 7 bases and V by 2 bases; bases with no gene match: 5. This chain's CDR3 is CASSQWTGDNTIYF. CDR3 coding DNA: TGTGCCAGCAGCCAATGGACAGGTGACAACACCATATATTTT.

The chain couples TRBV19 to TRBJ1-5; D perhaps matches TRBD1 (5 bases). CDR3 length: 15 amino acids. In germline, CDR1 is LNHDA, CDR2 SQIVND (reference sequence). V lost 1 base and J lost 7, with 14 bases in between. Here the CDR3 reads CASSIAQGWTQPQHF. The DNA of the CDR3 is TGTGCCAGTAGTATAGCCCAGGGATGGACGCAGCCCCAGCATTTT.

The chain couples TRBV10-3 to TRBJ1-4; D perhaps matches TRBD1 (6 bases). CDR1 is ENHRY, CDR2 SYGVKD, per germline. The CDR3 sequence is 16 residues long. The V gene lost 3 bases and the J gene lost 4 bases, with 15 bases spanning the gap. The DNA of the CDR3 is TGTGCCATCAGTGACCATGGACAGCAGATTAATGAAAAACTGTTTTTT. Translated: CAISDHGQQINEKLFF.

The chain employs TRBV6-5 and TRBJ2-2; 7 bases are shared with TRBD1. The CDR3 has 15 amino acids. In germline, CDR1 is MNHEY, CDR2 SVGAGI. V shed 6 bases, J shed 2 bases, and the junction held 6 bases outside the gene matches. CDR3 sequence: CASSNRGANTGELFF. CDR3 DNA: TGTGCCAGCAGCAACAGGGGTGCAAACACCGGGGAGCTGTTTTTT.

The CDR3 reads CASSFPPGREGRYEQYF. The CDR3 DNA reads as TGTGCCAGCAGCTTCCCCCCCGGGCGGGAGGGCCGCTACGAGCAGTACTTC. This rearrangement joins TRBV5-4 to TRBJ2-7, with 9 positions matching TRBD2. CDR3 length: 17 amino acids. Looked up from germline, CDR1 is SGHNT and CDR2 is YYREEE (reference sequence). The J segment lost 3 bases and the V segment lost 2 bases, leaving 12 bases of the junction unmatched.

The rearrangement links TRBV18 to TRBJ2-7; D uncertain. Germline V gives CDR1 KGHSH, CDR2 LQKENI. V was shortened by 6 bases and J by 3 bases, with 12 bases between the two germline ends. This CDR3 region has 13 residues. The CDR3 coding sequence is TGTGCCAGCTCGGCAGGCGCAGGCTACGAGCAGTACTTC. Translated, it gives CASSAGAGYEQYF.

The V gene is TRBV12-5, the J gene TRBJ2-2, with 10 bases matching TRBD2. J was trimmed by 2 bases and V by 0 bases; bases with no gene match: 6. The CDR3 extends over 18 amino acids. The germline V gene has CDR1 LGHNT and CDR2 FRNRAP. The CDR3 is CASGLVFTSGDNTGELFF. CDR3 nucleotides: TGTGCTAGTGGTTTGGTTTTTACTAGCGGGGATAACACCGGGGAGCTGTTTTTT. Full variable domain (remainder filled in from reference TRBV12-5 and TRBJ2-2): DARVTQTPRHKVTEMGQEVTMRCQPILGHNTVFWYRQTMMQGLELLAYFRNRAPLDDSGMPKDRFSAEMPDATLATLKIQPSEPRDSAVYFCASGLVFTSGDNTGELFFGEGSRLTVL.

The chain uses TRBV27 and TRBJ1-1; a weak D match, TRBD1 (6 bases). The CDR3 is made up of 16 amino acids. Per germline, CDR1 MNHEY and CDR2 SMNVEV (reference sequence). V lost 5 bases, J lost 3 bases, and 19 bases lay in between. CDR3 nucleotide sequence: TGTGCCAGCAGTCTAAATGGGGGGGGCAAGGACACTGAAGCTTTCTTT. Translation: CASSLNGGGKDTEAFF.